A selection of T cell receptor beta chains follows, all from one sample in a study of T cell responses to AZD1222 COVID-19 vaccine. This table comes from immunoSEQ multiplex PCR, and its TCRdb copy is limited to in-frame clones, with some not included. The profile shows approximately 96,000 clones, around nine tenths of them singletons. The sample was peripheral blood, taken 28 days after the second AZD1222 dose. These receptors were obtained from an adult who received the AZD1222 COVID-19 vaccine. Both conserved end residues are part of each CDR3. Fields, in order: V gene, CDR3 length, clone size, J gene, D gene, CDR3 protein, CDR3 DNA. The D gene is left open where the match is weak. Clone size appears in some rows only: once, few, many, or a class for an expanded clone.

TRBV5-1,12,.,TRBJ2-5,.,CASSPGEETQYF,TGCGCCAGCTCCCCAGGGGAAGAGACCCAGTACTTC
TRBV30,11,.,TRBJ2-7,.,CAGTDPYEQYF,TGTGCCGGAACGGACCCCTACGAGCAGTACTTC
TRBV15,16,.,TRBJ2-1,TRBD1,CATSRDPGQRHNEQFF,TGTGCCACCAGCAGAGATCCGGGACAGAGGCACAATGAGCAGTTCTTC
TRBV28,12,.,TRBJ1-1,.,CASGGGKPWAFF,TGTGCCAGCGGTGGGGGGAAGCCATGGGCTTTCTTT
TRBV7-9,16,.,TRBJ1-6,TRBD1,CASSLGQGADNSPLHF,TGTGCCAGCAGCTTAGGACAGGGTGCTGATAATTCACCCCTCCACTTT
TRBV21-1,16,medium-sized,TRBJ2-7,.,CASSMSSGGSSYEQYF,TGTGCCAGCAGCATGTCTAGCGGGGGGAGCTCCTACGAGCAGTACTTC
TRBV1,20,.,TRBJ1-6,.,CTRPLRGGDRGIENNSPLHF,TGCACCAGACCTCTAAGGGGTGGGGACAGGGGTATAGAGAATAATTCACCCCTCCACTTT
TRBV6-5,16,.,TRBJ1-2,TRBD1,CASSSPGTGQNYGYTF,TGTGCCAGCAGTTCCCCCGGGACAGGGCAGAACTATGGCTACACCTTC
TRBV5-1,14,once,TRBJ1-1,.,CASSLHRANTEAFF,TGCGCCAGCAGCCTTCACAGGGCGAACACTGAAGCTTTCTTT
TRBV28,12,.,TRBJ2-7,.,CASRTYNYEQYF,TGTGCCAGCAGAACATACAACTACGAGCAGTACTTC
TRBV7-8,16,.,TRBJ2-1,TRBD2,CASSPRLAGNVNEQFF,TGTGCCAGCAGCCCCCGACTAGCGGGAAATGTAAATGAGCAGTTCTTC
TRBV19,13,.,TRBJ2-7,TRBD2,CARFLAGSYEQYF,TGTGCCAGGTTCCTAGCGGGGTCCTACGAGCAGTACTTC
TRBV2,16,.,TRBJ1-6,.,CASSGSQRFNDSPLHF,TGTGCCAGCAGTGGGTCTCAGCGGTTCAATGATTCACCCCTCCACTTT
TRBV19,15,.,TRBJ1-5,.,CASSMGQGGNQPQHF,TGTGCCAGTAGTATGGGGCAGGGAGGCAATCAGCCCCAGCATTTT
TRBV28,16,once,TRBJ2-7,TRBD2,CASRVPGLAGSYEQYF,TGTGCCAGCAGAGTACCCGGACTAGCGGGATCCTACGAGCAGTACTTC
TRBV7-9,12,.,TRBJ1-2,.,CASSLEGYGYTF,TGTGCCAGCAGCTTAGAAGGCTATGGCTACACCTTC
TRBV19,8,.,TRBJ1-5,.,CASQPQHF,TGTGCCAGCCAGCCCCAGCATTTT
TRBV11-2,13,once,TRBJ1-5,.,CASSSDRNQPQHF,TGTGCCAGCAGCTCCGATCGGAATCAGCCCCAGCATTTT
TRBV21-1,14,once,TRBJ1-5,.,CASSGRDGNQPQHF,TGTGCCAGCAGCGGTAGGGACGGAAATCAGCCCCAGCATTTT
TRBV19,14,.,TRBJ2-1,.,CASSNGRGYNEQFF,TGTGCCAGTAGTAATGGCAGGGGCTACAATGAGCAGTTCTTC
TRBV7-3,17,.,TRBJ1-6,.,CASSLTVRGVDNSPLHF,TGTGCCAGCAGCTTAACTGTACGGGGGGTAGATAATTCACCCCTCCACTTT
TRBV4-2,18,few,TRBJ2-1,.,CASSPRGGAGRTYNEQFF,TGTGCCAGCAGCCCTAGAGGGGGGGCGGGACGAACCTACAATGAGCAGTTCTTC
TRBV2,10,.,TRBJ2-7,.,CASSGYEQYF,TGTGCCAGCAGCGGCTACGAGCAGTACTTC
TRBV7-6,15,.,TRBJ1-2,.,CASSLRPQGNYGYTF,TGTGCCAGCAGCTTACGGCCCCAGGGGAACTATGGCTACACCTTC
TRBV27,18,.,TRBJ2-1,TRBD1,CASTERGTGVSEYNEQFF,TGTGCCAGCACCGAACGGGGGACAGGGGTATCCGAATACAATGAGCAGTTCTTC
TRBV5-3,18,.,TRBJ2-3,TRBD2,CARSLGMASGPSTDTQYF,TGTGCCAGAAGCTTGGGGATGGCTAGCGGCCCTAGCACAGATACGCAGTATTTT
TRBV12-3/TRBV12-4,12,.,TRBJ1-1,TRBD1,CASSRGTGVGLF,TGTGCCAGCAGCCGGGGGACAGGCGTAGGGCTCTTT
TRBV28,15,.,TRBJ2-4,.,CASSFKSLAKNIQYF,TGTGCCAGCAGTTTTAAGAGTCTAGCCAAAAACATTCAGTACTTC
TRBV20-1,11,.,TRBJ2-1,.,CSGTSYNEQFF,TGCAGTGGGACTTCCTACAATGAGCAGTTCTTC
TRBV11-2,14,.,TRBJ1-5,.,CASSLNTANQPQHF,TGTGCCAGCAGCTTAAACACGGCCAATCAGCCCCAGCATTTT
TRBV2,17,.,TRBJ1-5,TRBD1,CASSYSTGAGGNQPQHF,TGTGCCAGCAGTTACAGCACAGGGGCAGGAGGCAATCAGCCCCAGCATTTT
TRBV19,14,.,TRBJ1-2,.,CASSISPANYGYTF,TGTGCCAGTAGTATATCCCCTGCTAACTATGGCTACACCTTC
TRBV11-2,13,medium-sized,TRBJ1-6,.,CASSLEWGSPLHF,TGTGCCAGCAGCTTAGAATGGGGTTCACCCCTCCACTTT
TRBV29-1,11,once,TRBJ1-2,TRBD1,CSADRGYGYTF,TGCAGCGCCGACAGGGGCTATGGCTACACCTTC
TRBV6-5,14,.,TRBJ1-5,TRBD1,CASTHGQAGQPQHF,TGTGCCAGCACCCACGGACAGGCGGGTCAGCCCCAGCATTTT
TRBV9,15,.,TRBJ1-4,TRBD1,CASSVSGTGTEKLFF,TGTGCCAGCAGCGTATCCGGGACAGGGACTGAAAAACTGTTTTTT
TRBV3-1/TRBV3-2,14,.,TRBJ1-6,TRBD1,CASSLGTGDSPLHF,TGTGCCAGCAGCCTCGGGACAGGGGATTCACCCCTCCACTTT
TRBV7-6,12,.,TRBJ2-5,.,CASSSLDITQYF,TGTGCCAGCAGCTCCCTAGATATTACCCAGTACTTC
TRBV27,15,.,TRBJ2-1,TRBD1,CASSLTRTGANEQFF,TGTGCCAGCAGTCTGACTAGGACAGGGGCTAATGAGCAGTTCTTC
TRBV5-6,13,.,TRBJ1-1,.,CASSLGKNTEAFF,TGTGCCAGCAGCTTGGGTAAGAACACTGAAGCTTTCTTT
TRBV3-1/TRBV3-2,14,once,TRBJ1-5,.,CASSQRRDNQPQHF,TGTGCCAGCAGCCAAAGACGGGACAATCAGCCCCAGCATTTT
TRBV28,14,.,TRBJ1-2,.,CASRTGGYTYGYTF,TGTGCCTCCAGGACCGGAGGATATACATATGGCTACACCTTC
TRBV6-4,13,.,TRBJ1-2,.,CASSDRAGTGYTF,TGTGCCAGCAGTGATAGAGCAGGAACTGGCTACACCTTC
TRBV3-1/TRBV3-2,18,.,TRBJ2-7,TRBD2,CASSRYSPLAGGSAEQYF,TGTGCCAGCAGCCGCTACTCGCCACTAGCGGGAGGGTCGGCTGAGCAGTACTTC
TRBV2,12,once,TRBJ2-3,.,CASQTGTDTQYF,TGTGCCAGCCAGACTGGCACAGATACGCAGTATTTT
TRBV5-1,14,.,TRBJ1-1,TRBD1,CASRLSGGITEAFF,TGCGCCAGCCGCTTATCAGGGGGCATCACTGAAGCTTTCTTT
TRBV28,13,.,TRBJ1-2,.,CASSLGGGYGYTF,TGTGCCAGCAGTTTAGGGGGCGGGTATGGCTACACCTTC